A selection of T cell receptor beta chains follows, all from one sample in a study of identical twins. TCRdb re-called the 5' RACE reads through MiXCR, storing one row per CDR3 protein. The sample includes 200,000 to 250,000 distinct CDR3 sequences, about 7.5% of them seen just once. The same specimen was also included in a second study, on yellow fever vaccine responses in identical twins.

The sample comprised memory (CD45RO+) T cells sorted from blood. These receptors all stem from a woman younger than 35 in good health. CDR3s include the opening cysteine and the closing phenylalanine or tryptophan. Each record gives: J gene, V gene, CDR3 protein.

J: TRBJ2-4; V: TRBV7-8; CDR3: CASSLATNIQYF
J: TRBJ2-2; V: TRBV5-1; CDR3: CASSLGTTGRELFF
J: TRBJ2-3; V: TRBV7-2; CDR3: CASSLGTVSTDTQYF
J: TRBJ2-5; V: TRBV11-2; CDR3: CASSRLGAETQYF
J: TRBJ2-4; V: TRBV7-3; CDR3: CASSLLAGGQNIQYF
J: TRBJ2-6; V: TRBV27; CDR3: CASTSRVGASGANVLTF
J: TRBJ1-2; V: TRBV12-3/TRBV12-4; CDR3: CASSLALGANYGYTF
J: TRBJ2-7; V: TRBV28; CDR3: CASSFRGVGYEQYF
J: TRBJ2-3; V: TRBV7-2; CDR3: CASSLGVSTDTQYF
J: TRBJ1-5; V: TRBV5-1; CDR3: CASSLDSGAQPQHF
J: TRBJ2-1; V: TRBV11-2; CDR3: CASSLIAGGREGNEQFF
J: TRBJ1-5; V: TRBV20-1; CDR3: CSAREGQPQHF
J: TRBJ1-1; V: TRBV3-1; CDR3: CASSQGLLAFF
J: TRBJ2-1; V: TRBV20-1; CDR3: CSARAASSPYNEQFF
J: TRBJ2-7; V: TRBV7-9; CDR3: CASSDAGQDSSF
J: TRBJ2-7; V: TRBV29-1; CDR3: CSVGLGGSSYEQYF
J: TRBJ2-7; V: TRBV7-2; CDR3: CASSWGTASYEQYF
J: TRBJ1-5; V: TRBV7-2; CDR3: CASSQREGGSNQPQHF
J: TRBJ2-5; V: TRBV6-2/TRBV6-3; CDR3: CASSSGLVGTQYF
J: TRBJ2-3; V: TRBV7-9; CDR3: CASSPGSGGGSVDTQYF
J: TRBJ1-6; V: TRBV27; CDR3: CASKGQGEASPLHF
J: TRBJ2-7; V: TRBV6-6; CDR3: CASSYSKGYEQYF
J: TRBJ2-7; V: TRBV10-3; CDR3: CAIRRQGPEQYF
J: TRBJ1-3; V: TRBV3-1; CDR3: CASSQGGSGNTIYF
J: TRBJ2-2; V: TRBV18; CDR3: CASSPGREGRSGELFF
J: TRBJ2-3; V: TRBV12-3/TRBV12-4; CDR3: CASSLGPQGGGATDTQYF
J: TRBJ2-1; V: TRBV20-1; CDR3: CSAFLTSGSIDEQFF
J: TRBJ1-5; V: TRBV27; CDR3: CASSWPAGQPQHF
J: TRBJ2-2; V: TRBV24-1; CDR3: CATSDQQGNAGELFF
J: TRBJ2-1; V: TRBV11-3; CDR3: CASSPRDSYNEQFF
J: TRBJ1-5; V: TRBV27; CDR3: CASRTGAAGGNQPQHF
J: TRBJ2-1; V: TRBV4-1; CDR3: CASSQDWDEQFF
J: TRBJ2-7; V: TRBV5-1; CDR3: CASSLEPGGSYEQYF
J: TRBJ2-7; V: TRBV3-1; CDR3: CASSPQGGYEQYF
J: TRBJ1-1; V: TRBV11-2; CDR3: CASSSLGQFMNTEAFF
J: TRBJ2-4; V: TRBV20-1; CDR3: CCVFLPSQGTNIQYF